Here is one TCR beta chain with its context. Repertoires were generated with immunoSEQ multiplex PCR, while TCRdb's copy carries only in-frame clones and drops some. The sample holds 640,000 or so clones, approximately 75% seen once. This record comes from a study of shared clonotypes between healthy human individuals. Germline CDR1 and CDR2: WSHSY and SAAADI. The CDR3 contains 13 residues. Trimming removed 2 bases at V and 1 base at J, with 5 bases between. The chain carries TRBV10-2 and TRBJ2-5, with D perhaps matching TRBD1 (5 bases). This clonotype originated in a woman in her twenties or thirties in good health. The source material was memory CD4+ T cells sorted from blood. Subset here: CD45RA-negative fraction. The CDR3 spells CASSETGQETQYF. CDR3 nucleotides: TGCGCCAGCAGTGAGACAGGCCAAGAGACCCAGTACTTC.